A selection of T cell receptor beta chains follows, all from one sample in a study of tumor-infiltrating lymphocytes in oesophageal squamous cell carcinoma. A single record per CDR3 protein comes from TCRdb applying MiXCR to the PCR reads. Of about 12,000 distinct CDR3 sequences in the sample, about 50% were seen once. Sequencing was done on a sample of esophageal tumor tissue. These receptors all stem from a female donor with esophageal squamous cell carcinoma. Both conserved end residues are part of each CDR3. Each record gives: J gene, D gene, V gene, clone size, CDR3 protein, CDR3 DNA. D genes are given only for firm matches. Not all rows give a size; the values are once, few, many and, for expanded clones, a class.

>TRBJ2-1|-|TRBV6-1|-
CASRRQAYNEQFF
TGTGCCAGCCGCAGACAGGCCTACAATGAGCAGTTCTTC
>TRBJ2-5|TRBD2|TRBV7-9|many
CASRKTSAQETQYF
TGTGCCAGCAGGAAAACTAGCGCTCAAGAGACCCAGTACTTC
>TRBJ2-4|-|TRBV7-2|-
CASSLAGTHIQYF
TGTGCCAGCAGCTTAGCTGGGACACACATTCAGTACTTC
>TRBJ1-5|-|TRBV6-1|few
CASSEWRNQPQHF
TGTGCCAGCAGTGAATGGCGGAATCAGCCCCAGCATTTT
>TRBJ2-7|-|TRBV6-2/TRBV6-3|-
CASSSGAHGELYF
TGTGCCAGCAGTTCTGGTGCCCACGGGGAGCTGTACTTC
>TRBJ2-7|-|TRBV19|-
CASSIRDGDYEQYF
TGTGCCAGTAGTATCCGGGACGGAGACTACGAGCAGTACTTC
>TRBJ2-7|-|TRBV20-1|-
CSARENIYEQYF
TGCAGTGCTAGAGAGAACATCTACGAGCAGTACTTC
>TRBJ2-7|TRBD1|TRBV7-2|-
CASSPRTGLYEQYF
TGTGCCAGCAGCCCCCGGACAGGACTCTACGAGCAGTACTTC
>TRBJ2-7|-|TRBV7-3|-
CASSLTAAPSYEQYF
TGTGCCAGCAGCTTAACGGCAGCACCCTCTTACGAGCAGTACTTC
>TRBJ2-1|-|TRBV15|-
CATSLLAEQFF
TGTGCCACCAGTCTCTTGGCTGAGCAGTTCTTC
>TRBJ1-2|-|TRBV7-8|-
CASSLGRANYGYTF
TGTGCCAGCAGCTTAGGTCGGGCCAACTATGGCTACACCTTC
>TRBJ2-7|TRBD1|TRBV11-2|-
CASSSRKKTGLSPSEQYF
TGTGCCAGCAGCTCAAGAAAGAAGACAGGGCTTAGTCCCTCCGAGCAGTACTTC
>TRBJ2-7|-|TRBV28|-
CASGTSMHEQYF
TGTGCCAGTGGGACCTCAATGCACGAGCAGTACTTC
>TRBJ2-1|-|TRBV28|-
CASSGTYEQFF
TGTGCCAGCAGCGGAACCTACGAGCAGTTCTTC
>TRBJ2-7|-|TRBV10-3|-
CAIREQGGNSYEQYF
TGTGCCATCAGGGAACAGGGAGGAAATTCCTACGAGCAGTACTTC
>TRBJ2-1|-|TRBV7-9|many
CASSSWTVSSYNEQFF
TGTGCCAGCAGCTCCTGGACAGTGAGCTCCTACAATGAGCAGTTCTTC
>TRBJ2-4|TRBD1|TRBV28|-
CASLRQGRKNIQYF
TGTGCCAGCCTACGACAGGGGAGGAAAAACATTCAGTACTTC
>TRBJ2-3|TRBD2|TRBV7-9|-
CASSQGLVSTDTQYF
TGTGCCAGCAGCCAGGGACTAGTCAGCACAGATACGCAGTATTTT
>TRBJ2-7|-|TRBV7-9|medium-sized
CASSFVNRPYEQYF
TGTGCCAGCAGCTTCGTCAACAGGCCGTACGAGCAGTACTTC
>TRBJ2-7|TRBD2|TRBV11-1|many
CASSPAGGARREQYF
TGTGCCAGCAGCCCCGCCGGGGGGGCCCGACGTGAGCAGTACTTC
>TRBJ2-6|-|TRBV7-3|-
CASSSGPSGANVLTF
TGTGCCAGCAGCTCAGGGCCCTCTGGGGCCAACGTCCTGACTTTC
>TRBJ2-7|TRBD2|TRBV7-3|-
CASSLAGGHEQYF
TGTGCCAGCAGCTTAGCGGGAGGACACGAGCAGTACTTC
>TRBJ2-1|TRBD1|TRBV5-5|-
CASSLGQGAYNEQFF
TGTGCCAGCAGCTTAGGGCAGGGGGCCTACAATGAGCAGTTCTTC
>TRBJ2-3|-|TRBV20-1|many
CSARIRRTDTQYF
TGCAGTGCTAGAATCCGGAGAACAGATACGCAGTATTTT
>TRBJ2-3|-|TRBV7-3|-
CASSLNPRLPGDTQYF
TGTGCCAGCAGCTTAAATCCCAGACTGCCCGGGGATACGCAGTATTTT
>TRBJ2-1|-|TRBV7-2|-
CATKAGIYNEQFF
TGTGCCACTAAGGCAGGGATCTACAATGAGCAGTTCTTC
>TRBJ2-4|-|TRBV28|many
CASSFKSSTDF
TGTGCCAGCAGTTTTAAATCGTCAACGGACTTC
>TRBJ2-3|-|TRBV6-1|few
CASSAEMGLGTDTQYF
TGTGCCAGCAGTGCAGAGATGGGCCTTGGCACAGATACGCAGTATTTT